This T cell receptor beta chain stems from a study of Graves' ophthalmopathy and Graves' hyperthyroidism. Germline V lookup: CDR1 MDHEN, CDR2 SYDVKM. The CDR3 is made up of 15 amino acids. V lost 8 bases to trimming and J lost 4 bases; unmatched junction nucleotides: 13. The study amplified TCR beta CDR3 regions using RNA transcripts. HTBI primers were used in a first-round RT-PCR, which preceded a second-round multiplex PCR. TCRdb passed the multiplex PCR reads through MiXCR, listing each CDR3 protein once. The data hold 35,000 to 50,000 distinct CDR3 sequences, with 50% observed a single time. This clonotype was detected ten times or more.

V usage is TRBV28 and J usage is TRBJ1-1; 7 nucleotides align to TRBD1. The TCR sequence derives from an adult woman with stable Graves' hyperthyroidism. Sequencing was performed on peripheral blood. CDR3 sequence (DNA): TGTGCCAGCTCCTCACCGGGACAGTGGGCCACTGAAGCTTTCTTT. As protein: CASSSPGQWATEAFF.